The rows below give T cell receptor beta chains drawn from one sample of a study of OX40 agonist ivuxolimab in advanced cancers. The method was immunoSEQ multiplex PCR; TCRdb's version includes in-frame clones alone and lacks a portion of them. The table records approximately 82,000 clones, about 90% of them present only once. The sample in question was CD4+ or CD8+ T cells sorted from blood, obtained in a trial of the OX40 agonist ivuxolimab. All receptors come from an adult with an advanced solid tumor such as melanoma, head and neck, liver or kidney cancer. Each CDR3 is given with its conserved first and last residue. D genes are given only for firm matches. Expanded clones are given a class, and other clones once, few, many or no size at all.

V: TRBV28; D: TRBD2; J: TRBJ2-7; size: -; DNA: TGTGCCAGCACCCCACGGACTAGCGGGCCCTACGAGCAGTACTTC; CDR3: CASTPRTSGPYEQYF
V: TRBV7-8; D: -; J: TRBJ2-2; size: once; DNA: TGTGCCAGCAGACCCTATCGGGGCAGAGGCACCGGGGAGCTGTTTTTT; CDR3: CASRPYRGRGTGELFF
V: TRBV7-8; D: TRBD1; J: TRBJ1-1; size: -; DNA: TGTGCCAGCAGCTTCTCGGACAGGGGGTTTGAAGCTTTCTTT; CDR3: CASSFSDRGFEAFF
V: TRBV28; D: -; J: TRBJ1-6; size: few; DNA: TGTGCCAGCACCTGGGGGGATTCACCCCTCCACTTT; CDR3: CASTWGDSPLHF
V: TRBV7-8; D: TRBD1; J: TRBJ2-3; size: -; DNA: TGTGCCAGCAGCTTAAGGGACAGGGGGCGCTTTCTTGATACGCAGTATTTT; CDR3: CASSLRDRGRFLDTQYF
V: TRBV4-1; D: TRBD2; J: TRBJ2-7; size: -; DNA: TGCGCCAGCAGCCAAGGAGCGGGAGGTTTGTACGAGCAGTACTTC; CDR3: CASSQGAGGLYEQYF
V: TRBV6-1; D: -; J: TRBJ2-1; size: -; DNA: TGTGCCAGCAACAGACGCTACAATGAGCAGTTCTTC; CDR3: CASNRRYNEQFF
V: TRBV19; D: -; J: TRBJ1-5; size: -; DNA: TGTGCCAGTAGCACTCTCGGACGGATGTATAGCAATCAGCCCCAGCATTTT; CDR3: CASSTLGRMYSNQPQHF
V: TRBV14; D: TRBD1; J: TRBJ1-5; size: once; DNA: TGTGCCAGCAGCGACAGGGGGGACGGGGTTCCCCAGCATTTT; CDR3: CASSDRGDGVPQHF
V: TRBV2; D: TRBD1; J: TRBJ2-2; size: -; DNA: TGTGCCAGCAGTTGGGACAGGGCGGGCACCGGGGAGCTGTTTTTT; CDR3: CASSWDRAGTGELFF
V: TRBV6-5; D: -; J: TRBJ1-6; size: -; DNA: TGTGCCAGCAGCGTATCGGCTGATTCACCCCTCCACTTT; CDR3: CASSVSADSPLHF